This TCR beta chain was found in a study of cytomegalovirus exposure and HLA in healthy donors. The PCR was carried out with 60 Vbeta primers and 13 Jbeta primers. Some clones are missing from TCRdb's copy, which holds only in-frame ones; the method was immunoSEQ multiplex PCR. The sample yields around 140,000 clones, 75% to 85% seen once. J gave up 4 bases and V 6 bases, and 7 bases lay outside the gene matches. The CDR3 totals 15 residues. CDR1 is SGHTA and CDR2 is FQGNSA in the germline V gene. This TCR was recovered from a man between 45 and 60 years old in good health and CMV-seronegative. The specimen sequenced was PBMCs. This chain links TRBV7-2 with TRBJ2-7; 12 bases are a match to TRBD2. The CDR3 here is CASRPRLAGGYEQYF. CDR3 DNA: TGTGCCAGCAGACCGAGGCTAGCGGGGGGGTACGAGCAGTACTTC.